This TCR beta chain is from a study of blood T cell repertoires in COVID-19 (dated by TCRdb to the early 2020s). Context from the whole study: Samples from collaborators originated in the United States, Italy and Spain and spanned both the acute and convalescent phases of COVID-19. The material from the prospective study consisted of cDNA or gDNA derived from T cells, B-cell-depleted T cells, or PBMCs. Subjects who had been exposed to COVID-19, were actively infected with it, or had recovered from it provided the deeply sampled blood TCRbeta repertoires that made up the dataset. The repertoires were released in a freely available public database meant as a resource for research on the immune response to SARS-CoV-2. The samples were drawn from the first 160 participants of the ongoing ImmuneRACE study and from 950 to 1,500 subjects provided by 6 global collaborators. A de-identified subject ID, COVID-19 status, age in years and sex were almost always included in the sample metadata. HLA class I and class II types, where available, came from metadata supplied by the sample provider rather than from assay-based typing.

This clone was recorded a few times. This receptor's antigen is unknown. No much larger clonotype is one base removed from it; base qualities were not supplied. As encoded in the germline V gene (reference sequence), CDR1 is LNHDA while CDR2 is SQIVND. V is pared back by 4 bases and J by 1 base, with 10 bases lying between the germline termini. The CDR3, cysteine through phenylalanine, is 15 amino acids long. Only the CDR3 DNA is retained, 45 bases long and in frame from the first base. Overall study outcomes, separate from this receptor: How much clinical and demographic metadata was included differed by source and by participant, and the metadata was provided uncurated.

Whole blood was collected in K2EDTA tubes by collaborating institutions according to the institutions' own protocols. Collaborator samples were shipped for TCRbeta analysis as frozen whole blood, isolated PBMCs, or DNA extracted from either sample type. The immunoSEQ Assay, a bias-controlled multiplex PCR, was used to amplify TCRbeta CDR3 regions from genomic DNA. The paper's data handling went like this. Within the assay, amplification of reference gene primers was used to estimate how many nucleated cells each sample contained. Sequence reads were collapsed and filtered to measure the absolute abundance of every unique TCRbeta CDR3 rearrangement. For each sample, productive Simpson clonality was calculated by taking the square root of Simpson's diversity index across productive rearrangements. TCRdb re-hosts the immuneACCESS table, in-frame sequences only. Its copies lack some clones; in the studies checked, an unresolved V gene accounts for under half of them, and the cause for the rest is not known. The V and J calls and clone size are taken from that table; D and trimming were inferred from the DNA. Present in this sample are about 210,000 clones, about 85% of which were seen just once. The biggest ten clones account for roughly 0.7% of the sample.

This TCR derives from a man between 35 and 55 years old with acute or convalescent COVID-19. Sequencing was performed on peripheral blood. This chain is built from TRBV19 and TRBJ2-2; perhaps TRBD2 is the D gene, with 5 bases matching. The sequenced DNA: TGTGCCAGTAGTACTTGGACTGAGAACACCGGGGAGCTGTTTTTT. Its protein is CASSTWTENTGELFF.